This T cell receptor beta chain was recovered during a study of blood T cell repertoires in COVID-19. Participants' reported clinical history set cohort assignment. This clone was seen more than once but under ten times. Generated by immunoSEQ multiplex PCR, the TCRdb table keeps only in-frame clones and is missing some. This table holds some 160,000 clones, just under 85% found once. The sequence was obtained from a woman aged 40 to 50 who had recovered from COVID-19. Source material: PBMCs or T cells enriched from blood (not recorded which).

CDR3 in DNA: TGTGCCTGGAGTACCGGACAGGGCTTAAATGAAAAACTGTTTTTT. Residues: CAWSTGQGLNEKLFF. This chain links TRBV30 with TRBJ1-4, with TRBD1 matching over 8 bases. The CDR3 runs 15 residues. Germline CDR1 is GTSNPN and CDR2 is SVGIG (reference sequence). After removal of 2 bases from V and 5 bases from J, the junction contained 7 bases not matched to a gene.